The sequence of this TCR beta chain was determined in a study of blood T cell repertoires in COVID-19. Study information: Sources were T cells, B-cell-depleted T cells, or PBMCs; the material itself was cDNA or gDNA.

The CDR3 is 17 amino acids. CDR1 and CDR2 from the germline V gene are PRHDT and FYEKMQ (reference sequence). V lost 2 bases and J lost 4, with 18 bases in between. The authors' processing: It was from reference gene primer amplification that nucleated cell counts were estimated. Profiled with immunoSEQ multiplex PCR; TCRdb holds only in-frame clones, not every one. V, J and clone size derive from that table, while D and trimming were established from the DNA sequence. Of about 94,000 clones detected, more than 65% appear once; the ten largest clones hold roughly 6.3%. The receptor was isolated from a man aged 55 to 70 with acute or convalescent COVID-19. This chain joins TRBV13 and TRBJ1-5, with D unclear. Sequenced: peripheral blood. CDR3 amino acids: CASSLKKTARQNQPQHF. CDR3 nucleotide sequence: TGTGCCAGCAGCTTAAAAAAGACCGCGCGACAAAATCAGCCCCAGCATTTT.